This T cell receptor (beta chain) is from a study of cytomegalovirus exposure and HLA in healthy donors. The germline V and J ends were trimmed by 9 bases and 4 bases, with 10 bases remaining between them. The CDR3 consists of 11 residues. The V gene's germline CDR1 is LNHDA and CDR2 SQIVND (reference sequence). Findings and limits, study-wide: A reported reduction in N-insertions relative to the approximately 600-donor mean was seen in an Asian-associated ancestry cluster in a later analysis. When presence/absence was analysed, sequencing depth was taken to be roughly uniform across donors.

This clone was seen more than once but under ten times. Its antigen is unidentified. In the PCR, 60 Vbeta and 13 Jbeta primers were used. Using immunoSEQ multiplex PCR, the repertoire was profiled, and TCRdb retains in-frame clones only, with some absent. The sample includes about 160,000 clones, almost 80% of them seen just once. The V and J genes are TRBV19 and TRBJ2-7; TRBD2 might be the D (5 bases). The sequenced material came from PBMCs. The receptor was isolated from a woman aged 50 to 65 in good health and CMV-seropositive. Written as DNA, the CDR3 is TGTGCCAGCGGATCGGGATACGAGCAGTACTTC. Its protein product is CASGSGYEQYF.